This T cell receptor beta chain was sequenced for a study of T cells after yellow fever vaccination. Synthesis of TCR cDNA relied on 5'RACE template switching, which attached a universal primer site and UMIs. One entry per CDR3 protein results from TCRdb running MiXCR on the 5' RACE reads. This table holds some 80,000 distinct CDR3 sequences, 10% to 15% found once. This CDR3 has 16 residues. Trimming removed 3 bases at V and 3 bases at J, with 14 bases between. Study-wide points: Weaker overall, the secondary response nonetheless peaked faster (day 5 versus 15). Booster sampling recovered most clones from primary vaccination (about 97% CD4, 88% CD8). The bulk population could contribute abundant contaminating clonotypes to FACS-sorted repertoires.

In this sample, this clonotype turned up a few times. The sample consisted of CD8+ T cells not binding an NS4B(214-222) dextramer, sorted from PBMCs, taken less than 25 days after the first yellow fever vaccination. This TCR was sampled from a man aged 18 to 35 who received the YFV17D yellow fever vaccine. V usage is TRBV12-3 or TRBV12-4 and J usage is TRBJ1-4; TRBD1 is a possible D gene (5 bases). CDR3 in amino acids: CASSLGPARANEKLFF. CDR3 coding DNA: TGTGCCAGCAGTTTGGGACCTGCGAGGGCTAATGAAAAACTGTTTTTT.